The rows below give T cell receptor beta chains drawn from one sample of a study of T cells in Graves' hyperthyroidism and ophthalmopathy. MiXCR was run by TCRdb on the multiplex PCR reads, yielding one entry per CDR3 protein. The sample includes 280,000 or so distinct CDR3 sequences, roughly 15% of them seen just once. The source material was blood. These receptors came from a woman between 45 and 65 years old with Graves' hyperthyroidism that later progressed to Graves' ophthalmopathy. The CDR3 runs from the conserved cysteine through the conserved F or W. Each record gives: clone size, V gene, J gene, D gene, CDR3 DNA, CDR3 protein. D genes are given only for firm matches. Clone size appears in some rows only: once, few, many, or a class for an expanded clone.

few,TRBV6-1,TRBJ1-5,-,TGTGCCAGCAGTGAAGCGGGGCCCAATCAGCCCCAGCATTTT,CASSEAGPNQPQHF
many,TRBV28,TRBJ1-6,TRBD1,TGTGCCAGCAGTTCTCACAGGGGCATCGGTTCACCCCTCCACTTT,CASSSHRGIGSPLHF
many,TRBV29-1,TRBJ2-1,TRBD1,TGCAGCGTGGCAGGGGGCAGGTACAATGAGCAGTTCTTC,CSVAGGRYNEQFF
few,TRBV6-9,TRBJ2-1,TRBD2,TGTGCCAGCAGTTTCGCTTCTCCGGGACTAGCGGGCTACAATGAGCAGTTCTTC,CASSFASPGLAGYNEQFF
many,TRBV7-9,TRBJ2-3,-,TGTGCCAGCAGCCCGAGAGGATACACAGATACGCAGTATTTT,CASSPRGYTDTQYF
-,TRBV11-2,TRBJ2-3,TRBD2,TGTGCCAGCAGCTACCGTTCTAGCGGGACCGCCACAGATACGCAGTATTTT,CASSYRSSGTATDTQYF
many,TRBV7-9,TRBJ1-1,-,TGTGCCAGCAGCTTAGCTCCAGGTGAAGCTTTCTTT,CASSLAPGEAFF
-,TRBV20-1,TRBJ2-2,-,TGCAGTGCCGGCCACAACACCGGGGAGCTGTTTTTT,CSAGHNTGELFF
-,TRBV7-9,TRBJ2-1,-,TGTGCCAGCAGCGGGGGAGGTTACAATGAGCAGTTCTTC,CASSGGGYNEQFF
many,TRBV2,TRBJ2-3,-,TGTGCCAGCAGACAGGATTTGGATACGCAGTATTTT,CASRQDLDTQYF
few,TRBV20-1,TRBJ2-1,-,TGCAGTGCGGAGATAGGGAGTCGGCGATATGAGCAGTTCTTC,CSAEIGSRRYEQFF
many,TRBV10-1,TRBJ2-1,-,TGCGCCAGCAGTGAAGGTGGGGACTGGTACAATGAGCAGTTCTTC,CASSEGGDWYNEQFF
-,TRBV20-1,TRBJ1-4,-,TGCAGTGCTAGAGAGGGGGGGCTGAATGAAAAACTGTTTTTT,CSAREGGLNEKLFF
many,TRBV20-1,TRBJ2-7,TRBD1,TGCAGTGCGAAATCCGGGACAGGGGTCTACGAGCAGTACTTC,CSAKSGTGVYEQYF
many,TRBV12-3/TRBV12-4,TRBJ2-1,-,TGTGCCAGCAGTTTAAGGCCTAGCTCCTACAATGAGCAGTTCTTC,CASSLRPSSYNEQFF
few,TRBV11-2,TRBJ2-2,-,TGTGCCAGCAGCTTACTATACAGGATACAACCGAACACCGGGGAGCTGTTTTTT,CASSLLYRIQPNTGELFF
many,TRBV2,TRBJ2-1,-,TGTGCCACCAGACCATCGGGAGATTACAAATCGCAGTTCTTC,CATRPSGDYKSQFF
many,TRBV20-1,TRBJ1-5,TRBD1,TGCAGTGCGATGGGACAGGTGATCAATCAGCCCCAGCATTTT,CSAMGQVINQPQHF
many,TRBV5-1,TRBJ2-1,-,TGCGCCAGCAGCCGATCTCACCGAGTCAATGAGCAGTTCTTC,CASSRSHRVNEQFF
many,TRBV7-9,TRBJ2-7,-,TGTGCCAGCAGCTTAGAGCGACAGCTCTACGAGCAGTACTTC,CASSLERQLYEQYF
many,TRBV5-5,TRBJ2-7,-,TGTGCCAGCAGCTCTGAGGAGCAGTACTTC,CASSSEEQYF
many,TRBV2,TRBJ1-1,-,TGTGCCAGCAGTACCCATAGGAACACTGAAGCTTTCTTT,CASSTHRNTEAFF
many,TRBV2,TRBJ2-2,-,TGTGCCAGCAGAACCGACCGCGCCACCGGGGAGCTGTTTTTT,CASRTDRATGELFF
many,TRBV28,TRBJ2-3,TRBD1,TGTGCCAGCATTCGCACTCCGGGACAGGCGGGTGGAGATACGCAGTATTTT,CASIRTPGQAGGDTQYF
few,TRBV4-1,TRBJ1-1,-,TGCGCCAGCAGCCAAGACGTTCAGAACACTGAAGCTTTCTTT,CASSQDVQNTEAFF
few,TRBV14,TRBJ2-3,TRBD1,TGTGCCAGCAGCCCCCTATTAGGGACAGGCAACACAGATACGCAGTATTTT,CASSPLLGTGNTDTQYF
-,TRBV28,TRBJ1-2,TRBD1,TGTGCCAGCAAATTAGGACAGGGCTATGGCTACACCTTC,CASKLGQGYGYTF
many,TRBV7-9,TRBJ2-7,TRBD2,TGTGCCAGCAGCTTAGTCGCGGGAGCGTACTACGAGCAGTACTTC,CASSLVAGAYYEQYF
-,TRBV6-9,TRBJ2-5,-,TGTGCCAGCAGTTCCAACTTCGAGACCCAGTACTTC,CASSSNFETQYF
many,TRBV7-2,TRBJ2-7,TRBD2,TGTGCCAGCAGCTTAACTAGCGGGGCGGTACCCTACGAGCAGTACTTC,CASSLTSGAVPYEQYF
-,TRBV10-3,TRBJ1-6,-,TGTGCCTCCCGACTAGGGCAGAGTAATTCACCCCTCCACTTT,CASRLGQSNSPLHF
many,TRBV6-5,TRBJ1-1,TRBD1,TGTGCCAGCAGTTACTCGACAGGGAAGAACACTGAAGCTTTCTTT,CASSYSTGKNTEAFF
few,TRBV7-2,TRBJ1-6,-,TGTGCCAGCAGCTTAGTAGCCGGGGCGGTTTCACCCCTCCACTTT,CASSLVAGAVSPLHF
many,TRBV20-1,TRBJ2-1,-,TGCAGTGCTAGACAGGGAGGCAATGAGCAGTTCTTC,CSARQGGNEQFF
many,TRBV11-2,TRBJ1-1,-,TGTGCCAGCAGCTTGGGCACTATCACTGAAGCTTTCTTT,CASSLGTITEAFF
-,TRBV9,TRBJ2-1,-,TGTGCCACCAGCAGGGGGGAATTATTCAATGAGCAGTTCTTC,CATSRGELFNEQFF
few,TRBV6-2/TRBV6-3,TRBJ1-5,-,TGTGCCAGCAGTCCCATCTCGTCGGGCCAGCCCCAGCATTTT,CASSPISSGQPQHF
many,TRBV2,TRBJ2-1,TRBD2,TGTGCCAGCAGTTCAAGCGGGAGGGCCTTGAATGAGCAGTTCTTC,CASSSSGRALNEQFF
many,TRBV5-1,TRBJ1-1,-,TGCGCCAGCAGCTTGGATACGGGGACGAACACTGAAGCTTTCTTT,CASSLDTGTNTEAFF
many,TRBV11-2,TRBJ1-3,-,TGTGCCAGCAGCCCTACTTCAGCCTCTGGAAACACCATATATTTT,CASSPTSASGNTIYF
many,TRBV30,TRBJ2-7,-,TGTGCCTGGAGCAAGGGGGAGTTCTCCTACGAGCAGTACTTC,CAWSKGEFSYEQYF
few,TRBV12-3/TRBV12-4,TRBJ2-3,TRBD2,TGTGCCAGCAGTAAAATAGCGGGCGGGGGGCCTAGCACAGATACGCAGTATTTT,CASSKIAGGGPSTDTQYF
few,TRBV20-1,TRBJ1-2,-,TGCAGTGCTAGCCCTTCGGCGAGCGGGGGCTACACCTTC,CSASPSASGGYTF
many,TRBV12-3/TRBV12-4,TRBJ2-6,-,TGTGCCAGCAGTTTCCCCGGGATCTCTGGGGCCAACGTCCTGACTTTC,CASSFPGISGANVLTF
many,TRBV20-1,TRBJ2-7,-,TGCAGTGTTCCGACTGCGGGGTTCGAGCAGTACTTC,CSVPTAGFEQYF
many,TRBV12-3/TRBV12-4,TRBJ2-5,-,TGTGCCAGCAGTTTATGGGGTAGACAAGAGACCCAGTACTTC,CASSLWGRQETQYF
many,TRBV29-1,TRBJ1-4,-,TGCAGCGTTGAAGACGGGGGCGCGGATGAAAAACTGTTTTTT,CSVEDGGADEKLFF
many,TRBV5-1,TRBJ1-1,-,TGCGCCAGCAGCTTCGGGGACCTCTACACTGAAGCTTTCTTT,CASSFGDLYTEAFF
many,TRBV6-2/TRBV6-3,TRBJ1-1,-,TGTGCCAGCAGGACGGGACGGACCAAGAACACTGAAGCTTTCTTT,CASRTGRTKNTEAFF
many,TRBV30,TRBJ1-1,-,TGTGCCTGCCAACCCTTTAGTTCACATTCCGGGGGTGAAGCTTTCTTT,CACQPFSSHSGGEAFF
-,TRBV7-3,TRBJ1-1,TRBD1,TGTGCCAGCAGCCCCGGGACAGGGGGTACTGAAGCTTTCTTT,CASSPGTGGTEAFF
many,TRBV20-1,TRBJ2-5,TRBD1,TGCAGTGCGCAACCCCCCAGGACAGGGGGCCGTGTGGCGACCCAGTACTTC,CSAQPPRTGGRVATQYF
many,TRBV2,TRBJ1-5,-,TGTGCCAGCGCGACAGGCAGGGGCAATCAGCCCCAGCATTTT,CASATGRGNQPQHF
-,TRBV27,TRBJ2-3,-,TGTGCCAGCAAGGCATCGACCCCTACGCAGTATTTT,CASKASTPTQYF
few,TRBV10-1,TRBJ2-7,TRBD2,TGCGCCAGCAGTGAGAGGGGACTAGCGGGAGGGCCGGCCTACGAGCAGTACTTC,CASSERGLAGGPAYEQYF
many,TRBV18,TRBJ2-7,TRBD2,TGTGCCAGCTCACCACTCTCACTAGCGGGGAGCTCCTACGAGCAGTACTTC,CASSPLSLAGSSYEQYF
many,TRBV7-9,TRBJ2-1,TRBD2,TGTGCCAGCAGCCCCATGGGACTAGCGGGAGGAGAGCAGTTCTTC,CASSPMGLAGGEQFF